The sequence of this T cell receptor beta chain was determined in a study of shared clonotypes between healthy human individuals (TCRdb year 2020). Looking at the study overall: A couple of women and a few men aged 18 to 49 years were included in the cohort. To estimate repertoire size and how much clonotype sharing occurs between individuals, the study deeply sequenced the blood TCR repertoires of five healthy adults. To increase sequencing depth and limit assay-specific biases, different laboratories used diverse techniques to prepare libraries and sequence TCR repertoires. Between about 0.8 and 8.9 billion PBMCs per donor were obtained by leukapheresis. Results the study describes overall, beyond this receptor: Sampling was restricted to blood, and TCR repertoires in tissue are likely to differ from TCR repertoires in blood. Because the study included only a small number of donors, the genetic and exposure-history diversity represented was limited. Pairwise subsampling led to the expectation that sequencing depth would affect the degree of clonotype sharing among donors.

Healthy HIV-negative adults with no recently reported acute infections or vaccinations were included as donors. All donors were Caucasian adults living in Nashville, Tennessee, USA. For unsorted samples, about 90 million PBMCs were counted and genomic DNA was extracted with the QIAamp DNA Blood Mini kit. Blood was obtained by leukapheresis, after which PBMCs were separated by Ficoll-Histopaque density gradient centrifugation and cryopreserved in liquid nitrogen vapor phase. The count of this clone is one. Which antigen it targets is not known. It has no much larger one-base neighbor in the sample; base qualities were not kept. Deletion took 0 bases off V and 2 bases off J, with a span of 12 bases between the germline ends. Spanning cysteine to phenylalanine, the CDR3 consists of 16 amino acids. Only the CDR3 DNA is retained, 48 bases long and in frame from the first base. CDR1 SGHTA and CDR2 FQGNSA were looked up in the germline V gene.

TCR CDR3 regions were amplified from genomic DNA by multiplex PCR using the deep immunoSEQ assay. For each cell subset, the extracted genomic DNA was distributed evenly across all wells of several immunoSEQ 96-well plates, and each plate served as one replicate. For unsorted PBMC, each replicate PCR was loaded with approximately 330 ng genomic DNA, equivalent to tens of thousands of T cell genomes. Genomic DNA from unsorted PBMC was sequenced over ten immunoSEQ deep assay plates. Purified libraries were measured with a Qubit 3.0 fluorometer, size-checked on a Bioanalyzer 2100, and measured again with the KAPA Library Quantification kit. Every immunoSEQ 96-well plate was sequenced on a dedicated single-read 150-cycle Illumina NextSeq 550 flow cell. On the authors' methods: The immunoSEQ output contained only junctional sequences without quality scores, so filtering could not match that applied to full-length reads. To assign V/J genes and CDR3, sequences were annotated against IMGT germline references using PyIR, a Python wrapper for IgBLAST v1.9. Reads were filtered out if the reads had weak V/J assignments (E-value above 1e-6), no CDR3, stop codons, out-of-frame junctions, or ambiguous translated residues. V3J clonotypes were defined as sequences sharing an identical inferred V gene, J gene, and CDR3 amino acid sequence. To compute the percentage overlap between repertoires, the number of shared unique clonotypes was divided by the size of the smaller repertoire. Three approaches were used to assess repertoire richness: RTK rarefaction, the Chao1 estimator, and Recon v2.1 estimates of unobserved clonotypes. TCRdb provides this immuneACCESS table in a form limited to in-frame rearrangements. Some clones are lacking; in checked studies, under half of them reflect an unresolved V gene, and why the rest are absent is not known. V and J calls and clone size follow that table, whereas D and trimming were derived from the DNA. Recorded for this sample are 450,000 to 500,000 clones; 81% of them occurred a single time. The ten largest clonotypes hold roughly 13% of the sample.

The TCR comes from a woman between 40 and 50 years old in good health. Some clones in this sample may be carry-over from other donors' samples. The chain uses TRBV7-2 and TRBJ2-3; TRBD1 is perhaps the D gene, given 6 matching bases. Sequencing was performed on PBMCs. The sequenced DNA is TGTGCCAGCAGCTTAGCGATCGGACAGATCACAGATACGCAGTATTTT. This sequence encodes CASSLAIGQITDTQYF.